One and the same sample provided the 8 T cell receptor beta chains below, sequenced in a study of human T cells and chemical hapten exposure (dated by TCRdb to the early 2020s). Explained via the paper, the time point label denotes: patch test 1, 2 weeks after DPC sensitization. This sample's treatment or condition label indicates: therapeutic diphenylcyclopropenone sensitization with weekly scalp DPC. The method behind the library was RACE. Sequenced on a NextSeq 500. Using fastp trimming at Q25 and MiXCR clonotype assembly, TCRdb reanalyzed the public sequencing data and kept in-frame beta chains. Rows matching on CDR3 protein sequence are summarized as one entry with the most common DNA and genes. This sample comprises tens of thousands of distinct CDR3 sequences, approximately 12% of them detected only once. Of the sample, 3.5% falls within the top ten clones. Sequenced here: whole blood, sampled in connection with sensitization to the hapten diphenylcyclopropenone (DPC). These receptors all stem from a woman aged 55-70 years with alopecia areata. Some clones in this sample may be carry-over from other donors' samples.

CDR3 coding DNA: TGTGCCAGCAGCCCACAGGTCTCTTCCTACGAGCAGTACTTC. This gives the protein CASSPQVSSYEQYF. This chain joins TRBV3-1 and TRBJ2-7, with D possibly being TRBD1 (5 bases). V lost 4 bases to trimming and J lost 1 base, with 11 bases between them. This CDR3 contains 14 residues. From germline, CDR1 is LGHDT and CDR2 YNNKEL (reference sequence).

J is TRBJ2-1 and V is TRBV5-1; 12 bases align to TRBD2. J was trimmed by 3 bases and V by 4 bases; bases with no gene match: 2. This CDR3 contains 15 residues. CDR1 and CDR2 from the germline V gene are SGHRS and YFSETQ. The CDR3 region has the DNA TGCGCCAGCAGCCCTAGCGGGGGGGGCTACAATGAGCAGTTCTTC. Protein product: CASSPSGGGYNEQFF.

This clonotype occurred a few times. This chain uses TRBV9 with TRBJ2-7; the D is unclear. The V and J ends lost 2 bases and 4 bases respectively, with 19 bases between them. CDR1 is SGDLS and CDR2 is YYNGEE in the germline V gene. The CDR3 has 16 residues. CDR3 in amino acids: CASSVRSAEKSYEQYF. The CDR3 nucleotides are TGTGCCAGCAGCGTTCGGTCGGCAGAGAAATCTTACGAGCAGTACTTC.

This clonotype was counted at least ten times. This chain links TRBV18 with TRBJ1-2, with TRBD1 matching 7 bases. The germline gives CDR1 KGHSH, CDR2 LQKENI. The CDR3 consists of 14 residues. Unmatched junction bases numbered 3, after V lost 1 base and J lost 4 bases. CDR3 sequence reads: CASSPLDRIYGYTF. Here the CDR3 DNA reads TGTGCCAGCTCACCACTGGACAGGATCTATGGCTACACCTTC.

This clonotype showed up many times. The rearrangement links TRBV5-1 to TRBJ2-2; either TRBD1 or TRBD2 may supply D (5 bases each). V was pared by 4 bases and J by 3 bases, with 13 bases between. The CDR3 is made up of 15 amino acids. Germline V CDR1 and CDR2: SGHRS, YFSETQ. In nucleotides, the CDR3 is TGCGCCAGCAGCCCCCGAGGGACGCACACCGGGGAGCTGTTTTTT. It codes for CASSPRGTHTGELFF.

This clonotype was detected many times. This sequence joins TRBV7-9 and TRBJ1-4, with D tentatively TRBD1 (6 bases). Germline loops: CDR1 SEHNR, CDR2 FQNEAQ (reference sequence). The CDR3 length is 14 residues. Trimming removed 3 bases from V and 8 bases from J, with 13 bases in between. In nucleotides, the CDR3 is TGTGCCAGCAGCTTCGGACAGAGCGGGGAAAAACTGTTTTTT. Translation: CASSFGQSGEKLFF.

This sequence joins TRBV29-1 and TRBJ2-2; 7 nucleotides match TRBD1. Germline V gene sequence: CDR1 SQVTM, CDR2 ANQGSEA. V was clipped by 8 bases and J by 2 bases; unmatched bases: 8. This CDR3 spans 14 amino acids. The CDR3 sequence is CSTRQGENTGELFF. The CDR3 DNA reads as TGCAGCACGCGACAGGGAGAAAACACCGGGGAGCTGTTTTTT.

This clonotype showed up many times. This chain links TRBV20-1 with TRBJ2-7; D gene unclear. Germline V lookup: CDR1 DFQATT, CDR2 SNEGSKA (reference sequence). Trimming pared 8 bases from V and 2 bases from J, leaving 19 bases between. This CDR3 is 14 amino acids long. CDR3 nucleotide sequence: TGCAGTTCTGGGCCGTCCTGGATGGCCTACGAGCAGTACTTC. Protein sequence: CSSGPSWMAYEQYF.